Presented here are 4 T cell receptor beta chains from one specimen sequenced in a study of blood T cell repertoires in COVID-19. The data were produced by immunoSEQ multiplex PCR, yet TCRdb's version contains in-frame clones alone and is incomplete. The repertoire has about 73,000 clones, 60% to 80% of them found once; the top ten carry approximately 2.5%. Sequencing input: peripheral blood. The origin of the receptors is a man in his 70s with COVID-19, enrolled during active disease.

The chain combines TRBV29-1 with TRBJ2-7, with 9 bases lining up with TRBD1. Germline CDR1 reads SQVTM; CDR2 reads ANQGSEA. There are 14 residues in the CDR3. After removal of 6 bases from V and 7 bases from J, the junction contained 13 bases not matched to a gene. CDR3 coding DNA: TGCAGCGTAGGGACAGGGATCCTTACTAGGGAGCAGTACTTC. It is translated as CSVGTGILTREQYF.

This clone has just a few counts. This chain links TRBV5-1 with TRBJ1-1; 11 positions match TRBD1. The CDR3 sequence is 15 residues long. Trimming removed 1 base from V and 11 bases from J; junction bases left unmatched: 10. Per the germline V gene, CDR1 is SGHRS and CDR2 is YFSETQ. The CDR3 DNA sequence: TGCGCCAGCAGCTTGTTTGAGTGGACAGGGGGCTTGGCTTTCTTT. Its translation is CASSLFEWTGGLAFF.

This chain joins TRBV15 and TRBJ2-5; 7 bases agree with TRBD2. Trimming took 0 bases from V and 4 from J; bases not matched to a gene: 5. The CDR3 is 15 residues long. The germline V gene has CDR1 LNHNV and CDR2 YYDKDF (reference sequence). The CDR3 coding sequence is TGTGCCACCAGCAGAGAAGCGGGGAGCGGAGAGACCCAGTACTTC. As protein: CATSREAGSGETQYF.

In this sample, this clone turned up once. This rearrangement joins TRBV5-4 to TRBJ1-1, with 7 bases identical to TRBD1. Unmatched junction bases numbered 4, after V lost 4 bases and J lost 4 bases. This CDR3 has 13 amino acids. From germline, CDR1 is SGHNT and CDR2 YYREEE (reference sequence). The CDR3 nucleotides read TGTGCCAGCAGCACCCGACAGGGCACTGAAGCTTTCTTT. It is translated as CASSTRQGTEAFF.